The 6 T cell receptor beta chains below all came from one sample that was sequenced in a study of blood T cell repertoires in COVID-19. Data came from immunoSEQ multiplex PCR; TCRdb stores just in-frame clones and leaves some out. The sample includes 250,000 to 300,000 clones, around 86% of them seen just once. The sample comprised peripheral blood. The receptors come from a man younger than 35 with active or convalescent COVID-19.

The chain couples TRBV7-9 to TRBJ1-1; maybe TRBD1 (6 bases). This CDR3 is 13 amino acids long. Trimming removed 5 bases from V and 5 bases from J, with 12 bases in between. Germline V lookup: CDR1 SEHNR, CDR2 FQNEAQ (reference sequence). CDR3 protein: CASSPDRVTEAFF. The CDR3 nucleotides are TGTGCCAGCAGCCCGGACAGAGTTACTGAAGCTTTCTTT.

The V call is TRBV5-4, the J call TRBJ2-1; maybe TRBD2 (6 bases). Germline lookup yields CDR1 SGHNT and CDR2 YYREEE (reference sequence). The CDR3 has 15 amino acids. V was pared by 3 bases and J by 2 bases, with 12 bases between. The CDR3 region is CASSSPAGPYNEQFF. In DNA, the CDR3 is TGTGCCAGCAGCTCCCCAGCGGGCCCCTACAATGAGCAGTTCTTC. Full variable domain (remainder filled in from reference TRBV5-4 and TRBJ2-1): ETGVTQSPTHLIKTRGQQVTLRCSSQSGHNTVSWYQQALGQGPQFIFQYYREEENGRGNFPPRFSGLQFPNYSSELNVNALELDDSALYLCASSSPAGPYNEQFFGPGTRLTVL.

The rearrangement links TRBV6-4 to TRBJ2-3, with TRBD2 matching over 10 bases. After removal of 7 bases from V and 4 bases from J, the junction contained 14 bases not matched to a gene. The CDR3 runs 17 residues. Germline V gene lookup returns CDR1 MRHNA and CDR2 SNTAGT. The CDR3 DNA reads as TGTGCCAGCAAGGTGGATCGGGCTAGCGGGGGACCAGATACGCAGTATTTT. Amino acids: CASKVDRASGGPDTQYF.

Points on this clone: Sequence at one end of the junction differs from germline and may be a read error. The rearrangement links TRBV7-7 to TRBJ2-4, with D maybe TRBD2 (5 bases). The CDR3 contains 15 residues. CDR1 is SSHAT, CDR2 FNYEAQ, per germline (reference sequence). The CDR3 protein is CASSLGPGSENIQYF. CDR3 sequence (DNA): TGTGCTAGCAGCTTAGGTCCGGGAAGCGAAAACATTCAGTACTTC.

There are many counts of this clone. The chain has TRBV6-1 and TRBJ2-2; 7 bases are shared with TRBD1. J was trimmed by 4 bases and V by 0 bases; bases with no gene match: 8. CDR1 MNHNS and CDR2 SASEGT come from the germline V gene. CDR3 length: 17 residues. CDR3 coding DNA: TGTGCCAGCAGTGAAGCGGCGCACAGGGGCGGCACCGGGGAGCTGTTTTTT. The encoded protein is CASSEAAHRGGTGELFF.

Regarding this clone: A junction end diverges from the germline sequence, so it may reflect a read error. The CDR3 DNA follows: TGCCTAACAGATACGCAGTATTTT. Protein product: CLTDTQYF. The V and J genes are TRBV30 and TRBJ2-3, with D hard to call. CDR1 and CDR2 (germline): GTSNPN, SVGIG (reference sequence). This CDR3 spans 8 amino acids.